Below, 8 T cell receptor beta chains from the same sample are listed, as sequenced in a study of T cell responses to AZD1222 COVID-19 vaccine. Libraries were prepared by immunoSEQ multiplex PCR; TCRdb keeps only in-frame clonotypes and omits some of them. The sample includes about 42,000 clones, about 91% seen only once; the top ten take roughly 25%. The specimen comprised peripheral blood, sampled 28 days after the second AZD1222 dose. Every receptor here comes from an adult who received the AZD1222 COVID-19 vaccine.

This clone was recorded once. The J gene is TRBJ2-6, the V gene TRBV5-1, with D uncertain. CDR1 is SGHRS, CDR2 YFSETQ, per germline. The CDR3 runs 15 residues. V was cut by 3 bases and J by 0 bases, with 7 bases left in between. CDR3 loop: CASSYVSSGANVLTF. The CDR3 DNA sequence: TGCGCCAGCAGCTACGTTAGCTCTGGGGCCAACGTCCTGACTTTC.

This clone showed up just once. The V call is TRBV5-1, the J call TRBJ1-2, with 7 bases fitting TRBD1. The CDR3 has 13 residues. Unmatched junction bases numbered 4, after V lost 5 bases and J lost 3 bases. CDR1 and CDR2 from the germline V gene are SGHRS and YFSETQ. CDR3 in DNA: TGCGCCAGCAGGGAGGGGGCGGACTATGGCTACACCTTC. Its translation is CASREGADYGYTF.

The V gene is TRBV3-1 (or the pseudogene TRBV3-2), the J gene TRBJ2-3, with D possibly matching TRBD1 (6 bases). Trimming removed 6 bases at V and 2 bases at J, with 15 bases between. Germline CDR1 is LGHDT and CDR2 is YNNKEL (reference sequence). This CDR3 is 15 amino acids long. In DNA form, the CDR3 reads TGTGCCAGCAGGAATACAGGGCTAATCACAGATACGCAGTATTTT. This translates into CASRNTGLITDTQYF.

The J gene is TRBJ2-3, the V gene TRBV4-1; D call uncertain. Per the germline V gene, CDR1 is MGHRA and CDR2 is YSYEKL. The V end lost 0 bases, the J end lost 0 bases, and 13 bases lay between the germline ends. The CDR3 totals 17 residues. The CDR3 nucleotides read TGCGCCAGCAGCCAAGAGGGTAGCCTTTCTAGCACAGATACGCAGTATTTT. Translating gives CASSQEGSLSSTDTQYF.

The chain combines TRBV29-1 with TRBJ2-7; possible D gene TRBD2, 5 bases. Per germline, CDR1 SQVTM and CDR2 ANQGSEA. Trimming shortened V by 6 bases and J by 4 bases, and 10 bases separated the two germline ends. The CDR3 contains 11 residues. The CDR3 nucleotides read TGCAGCGTCGGGGAAAAGTACGAGCAGTACTTC. It encodes CSVGEKYEQYF.

The chain links TRBV5-1 to TRBJ2-2, with no clear D. Germline V gene data show CDR1 as SGHRS and CDR2 as YFSETQ. Trimming left V 0 bases short and J 5 bases short, with 8 bases between. The CDR3 has 14 residues. This CDR3 reads CASSLGAPTGELFF. The CDR3, as DNA: TGCGCCAGCAGCTTGGGGGCGCCGACCGGGGAGCTGTTTTTT. The full variable domain, its missing parts supplied by reference TRBV5-1 and TRBJ2-2, is KAGVTQTPRYLIKTRGQQVTLSCSPISGHRSVSWYQQTPGQGLQFLFEYFSETQRNKGNFPGRFSGRQFSNSRSEMNVSTLELGDSALYLCASSLGAPTGELFFGEGSRLTVL.

The chain uses TRBV12-3 or TRBV12-4 and TRBJ1-1; 8 bases agree with TRBD1. This CDR3 contains 13 residues. V shed 4 bases, J shed 4 bases, and the junction held 2 bases outside the gene matches. CDR3 nucleotide sequence: TGTGCCAGCAGTTCCACAGGGGGCACTGAAGCTTTCTTT. It yields the protein CASSSTGGTEAFF.

V and J are TRBV2 and TRBJ1-6; D is unresolved. Germline V lookup: CDR1 SNHLY, CDR2 FYNNEI. This CDR3 comprises 14 residues. Between the trimmed V and J ends, which lost 8 bases and 7 bases, there was a span of 15 bases. CDR3 DNA: TGTGCCAGCTCTCGGGAAAGCCGGAATTCACCCCTCCACTTT. Translated, it gives CASSRESRNSPLHF.